This TCR beta chain appears in the sequencing data of a study of OX40 agonist ivuxolimab in advanced cancers. Background on the study: Dosing consisted of intravenous ivuxolimab at 0.01 to 10 mg/kg every 2 weeks. Of the participants, 40% had some prior anti-PD-1, anti-PD-L1 or anti-CTLA-4 therapy, which was allowed.

In its sample, this clone was seen a few times. What it binds is not known. Germline assignment: CDR1 SGHAT and CDR2 FQNNGV. J was trimmed by 0 bases and V by 1 base; bases with no gene match: 5. The CDR3 covers 16 residues. Study conclusions and caveats: Mean expanded clone counts were higher in CD8+ than CD4+ T cells. Some nonresponders likewise displayed low normalized T-cell clonal expansion.

Data came from immunoSEQ multiplex PCR; TCRdb stores just in-frame clones and leaves some out. The repertoire has over 45,000 clones, about 86% of them found once; the top ten carry more than 0.9%. The chain has TRBV11-2 and TRBJ2-7; 8 bases are shared with TRBD1. Sequencing was performed on CD4+ or CD8+ T cells sorted from blood, taken in a trial of the OX40 agonist ivuxolimab. The source is an adult with an advanced solid tumor such as melanoma, head and neck, liver or kidney cancer. The CDR3 here is CASSLGTGFFSYEQYF. Written as DNA, the CDR3 is TGTGCCAGCAGCTTAGGGACAGGGTTCTTCTCCTACGAGCAGTACTTC.